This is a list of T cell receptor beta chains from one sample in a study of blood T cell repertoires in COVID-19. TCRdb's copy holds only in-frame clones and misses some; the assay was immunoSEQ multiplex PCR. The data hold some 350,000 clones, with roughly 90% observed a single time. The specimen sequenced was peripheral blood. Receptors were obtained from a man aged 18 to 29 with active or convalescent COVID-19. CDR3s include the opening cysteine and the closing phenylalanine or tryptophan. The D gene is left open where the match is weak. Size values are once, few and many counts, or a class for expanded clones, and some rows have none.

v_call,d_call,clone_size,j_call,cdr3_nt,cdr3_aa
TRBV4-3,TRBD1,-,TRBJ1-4,TGCGCCAGCAGCCAAGATCCAGGGGGGAATGAAAAACTGTTTTTT,CASSQDPGGNEKLFF
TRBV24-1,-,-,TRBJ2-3,TGTGCCACCAGTGATTTAGCGGTTAGCACAGATACGCAGTATTTT,CATSDLAVSTDTQYF
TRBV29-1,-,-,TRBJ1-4,TGCAGCGTTCAACAGGGAAATGAAAAACTGTTTTTT,CSVQQGNEKLFF
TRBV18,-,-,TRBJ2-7,TGTGCCAGCTCACCATCAGGAACCTACGAGCAGTACTTC,CASSPSGTYEQYF
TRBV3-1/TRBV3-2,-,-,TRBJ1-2,TGTGCCAGTTACGATAAGGGGTGTACCTATGGCTACACCTTC,CASYDKGCTYGYTF
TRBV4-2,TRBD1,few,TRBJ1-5,TGTGCCAGCAGCCGCTCCGGACAGGGAGATCAGCCCCAGCATTTT,CASSRSGQGDQPQHF
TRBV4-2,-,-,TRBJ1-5,TGTGCCAGCAGCCAAGATTCGACAGCCGGAGGGAAGCCCCAGCATTTT,CASSQDSTAGGKPQHF
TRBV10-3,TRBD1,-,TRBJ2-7,TGTGCCATCAGTTCCCCTGGGACAGGGTCCCACGAGCAGTACTTC,CAISSPGTGSHEQYF
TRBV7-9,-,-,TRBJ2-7,TGTGCCAGCAGCCCAGATCGAACCTCCTACGAGCAGTACTTC,CASSPDRTSYEQYF
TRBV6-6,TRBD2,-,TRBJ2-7,TGTGCCAGCAGTTATTTGGGACTAGCGGATTACGAGCAGTACTTC,CASSYLGLADYEQYF
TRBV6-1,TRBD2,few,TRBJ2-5,TGTGCCAGCAGTGAATGGGGGGCAGCGGGGGGGCTGGAGACCCAGTACTTC,CASSEWGAAGGLETQYF
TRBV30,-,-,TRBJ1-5,TGTGCCTGGAGTGGGGGCCTAAGGCCTTTCAATCAGCCCCAGCATTTT,CAWSGGLRPFNQPQHF
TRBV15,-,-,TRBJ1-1,TGTGCCACCACGACCACAGAGAACACTGAAGCTTTCTTT,CATTTTENTEAFF
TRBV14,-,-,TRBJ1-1,TGTGCCAGCAGAGGAGGTGCTGAAGCTTTCTTT,CASRGGAEAFF
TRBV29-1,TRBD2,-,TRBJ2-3,TGCAGCGTTGCACTAGCGGGTAGCACAGATACGCAGTATTTT,CSVALAGSTDTQYF
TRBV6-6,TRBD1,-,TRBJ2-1,TGTGCCAGCAGTTACTCGATGGGGACAGGGAATGAGCAGTTCTTC,CASSYSMGTGNEQFF
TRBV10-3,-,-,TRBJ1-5,TGTGCCATCAGTGAGTCTACAGGGTTAGGTCAGCCCCAGCATTTT,CAISESTGLGQPQHF
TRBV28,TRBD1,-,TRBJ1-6,TGTGCCAGCAGGCCGGGACAGATCAATTCACCCCTCCACTTT,CASRPGQINSPLHF
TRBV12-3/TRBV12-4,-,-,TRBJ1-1,TGTGCCAGCAGCTCGGTTGGCACTGAAGCTTTCTTT,CASSSVGTEAFF
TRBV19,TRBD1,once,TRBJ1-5,TGTGCCAGTAGTCAGACAGGGATTCAGCCCCAGCATTTT,CASSQTGIQPQHF
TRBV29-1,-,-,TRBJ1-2,TGCAGCGTGGGGGGGAACGACTATGGCTACACCTTC,CSVGGNDYGYTF
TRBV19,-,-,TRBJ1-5,TGTGCCAGTAGTATTGCCGCAGATAGCAATCAGCCCCAGCATTTT,CASSIAADSNQPQHF
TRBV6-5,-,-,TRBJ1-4,TGTGCCAGCAAGAGGACAGCGAATGAAAAACTGTTTTTT,CASKRTANEKLFF
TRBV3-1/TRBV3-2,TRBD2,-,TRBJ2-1,TGTGCCAGCAGCCCGGGACTAGCGGGGGACTCGAGGTTCTTC,CASSPGLAGDSRFF
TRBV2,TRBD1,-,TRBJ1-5,TGTGCCAGCAGGAGGGACAGGGGAAGTAATCAGCCCCAGCATTTT,CASRRDRGSNQPQHF
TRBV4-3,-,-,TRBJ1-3,TGCGCCAGCAGCCAAGACGGGGGATCTGGAAACACCATATATTTT,CASSQDGGSGNTIYF
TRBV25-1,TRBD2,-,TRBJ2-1,TGTGCCAGCAGCCTCGGACTAGCGGGGACCACAGAACAGTTCTTC,CASSLGLAGTTEQFF
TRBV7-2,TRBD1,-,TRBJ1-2,TGTGCCAGCAGCGCAGACAGGGGGCGCGGTGGCTACACCTTC,CASSADRGRGGYTF
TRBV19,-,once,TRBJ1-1,TGTGCCACGGACCCGGGGGGTCTCGCTGAAGCTTTCTTT,CATDPGGLAEAFF
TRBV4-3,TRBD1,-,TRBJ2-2,TGCGCCAGCAGCCAAGAATTCCCGGGACAGGGCAGCGGGGAGCTGTTTTTT,CASSQEFPGQGSGELFF
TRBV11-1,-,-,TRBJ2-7,TGTGCCAGCAGCTTAGGGGCTTCCTACGAGCAGTACTTC,CASSLGASYEQYF
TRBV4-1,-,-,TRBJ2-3,TGCGCCAGCAGCCCTAGTGCTACTAGCACAGATACGCAGTATTTT,CASSPSATSTDTQYF
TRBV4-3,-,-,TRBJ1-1,TGCGCCAGCAGCCAAGATCTGCGGAACACTGAAGCTTTCTTT,CASSQDLRNTEAFF
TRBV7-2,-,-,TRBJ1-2,TGTGCCAGCAGCTCCACAGGATCCCCTTTGGGCGGCTACACCTTC,CASSSTGSPLGGYTF
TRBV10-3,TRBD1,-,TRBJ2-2,TGTGCCATCAGTGGGAGGACAGGAAAGGTCACCGGGGAGCTGTTTTTT,CAISGRTGKVTGELFF
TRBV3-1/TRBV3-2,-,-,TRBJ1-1,TGTGCCAGCAGCCAAGATGGAACCTCTGGAGACACTGAAGCTTTCTTT,CASSQDGTSGDTEAFF
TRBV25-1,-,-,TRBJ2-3,TGTGCCAGCAGTGATGGCAGGGGATCTCGCACAGATACGCAGTATTTT,CASSDGRGSRTDTQYF
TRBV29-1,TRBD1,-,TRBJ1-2,TGCAGCGTTCTAGGGGACAGGGCATCAGCTAACTATGGCTACACCTTC,CSVLGDRASANYGYTF
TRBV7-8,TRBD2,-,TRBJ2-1,TGTGCCAGCAGCTTACTCCTAGCGGGCAATGAGCAGTTCTTC,CASSLLLAGNEQFF
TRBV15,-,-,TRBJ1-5,TGTGCCACCAGCAGGAAGATAGGCAATCAGCCCCAGCATTTT,CATSRKIGNQPQHF
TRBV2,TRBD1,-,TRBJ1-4,TGTGCCAGCAGCCCACAGGGGGTTTTTGAAAAACTGTTTTTT,CASSPQGVFEKLFF
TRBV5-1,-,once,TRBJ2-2,TGCGCCAGCAGCTTGCACAGACCGAACACCGGGGAGCTGTTTTTT,CASSLHRPNTGELFF
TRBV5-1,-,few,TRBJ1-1,TGCGCCAGCAGCTTGGGACAGAACCTTGAAGCTTTCTTT,CASSLGQNLEAFF
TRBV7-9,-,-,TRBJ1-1,TGTGCCAGCAGCCTACAGGGCCACACTGAAGCTTTCTTT,CASSLQGHTEAFF
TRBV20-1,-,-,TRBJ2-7,TGCAGTGGTGAGGGAGACTACGAGCAGTACTTC,CSGEGDYEQYF
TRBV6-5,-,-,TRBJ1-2,TGTGCCAGCAGCCCCGCGGGGGGCCCCCACTATGGCTACACCTTC,CASSPAGGPHYGYTF